Described below is a single TCR beta chain sequence and its context. How the authors handled the data: The assay estimated nucleated cells by amplifying reference gene primers. Produced via immunoSEQ multiplex PCR; TCRdb's table is partial and in-frame only. That table furnishes V, J and clone size, whereas the DNA furnished D and trimming. The sample carries fewer than 250,000 clones, around 91% recorded once. This sample is drawn from a study of blood T cell repertoires in COVID-19. Study-wide background: Collection of acute and convalescent COVID-19 samples took place in the United States, Italy and Spain. T cells, B-cell-depleted T cells, or PBMCs supplied cDNA or gDNA.

Germline V CDR1 and CDR2: SGHRS, YFSETQ. J was trimmed by 3 bases and V by 1 base; bases with no gene match: 6. This CDR3 spans 18 amino acids. The sequence was collected from a middle-aged woman with acute or convalescent COVID-19. The V call is TRBV5-1, the J call TRBJ2-2, with TRBD2 matching 13 bases. The sequenced sample consisted of peripheral blood. Here the CDR3 reads CASSLTSGGAGDTGELFF. The CDR3 coding sequence is TGCGCCAGCAGCTTGACTAGCGGGGGGGCCGGTGACACCGGGGAGCTGTTTTTT.